The clone carrying this T cell receptor beta chain was detected a few times. Its antigen is currently unknown. This sample is drawn from a study of CD8 T cells in ankylosing spondylitis. Study conclusions and caveats: Disease-associated clones were CD8+ and fairly uncommon in peripheral blood. Within matched ankylosing spondylitis synovial fluid, disease-linked clones were reportedly significantly enriched. Seemingly distinctive of ankylosing spondylitis blood was a TCR beta motif formed by eight highly homologous variants.

TCRdb re-called the 5' RACE reads through MiXCR, storing one row per CDR3 protein. In the table there are around 770,000 distinct CDR3 sequences, about an eighth of which are singletons. The germline CDR1 and CDR2 sequences are SGHAT and FQNNGV. The ends lost 5 bases at V and 1 base at J; junction bases unmatched: 16. The CDR3 contains 20 residues. The origin of this receptor is a male donor with ankylosing spondylitis. Sequencing input: blood, either unsorted or a sorted T cell fraction (not recorded which). The chain links TRBV11-2 to TRBJ2-1; the match to TRBD2 covers 11 bases. CDR3 coding DNA: TGTGCCAGCAGCCTGCCCGTAACTACTAGCGGGAGATCATCCTACAATGAGCAGTTCTTC. This codes for CASSLPVTTSGRSSYNEQFF.